This T cell receptor (beta chain) derives from a study of cytomegalovirus exposure and HLA in healthy donors. Of note for this clone: Its matching antigen is unknown.

The length of the CDR3 is 14 residues. V lost 4 bases and J lost 7; bases outside the gene matches: 7. Germline V CDR1 and CDR2: SGHNT, YYREEE (reference sequence). General observations from the study: HLA-A and HLA-B allele assignments for most subjects were reportedly predicted accurately using TCR beta sequences. In a later analysis, HLA-associated beta chains showed higher expansion and lower generation probabilities than comparable chains. By a later analysis, the bulk of CMV-associated TCR beta chains appeared HLA-restricted. In a later analysis, HLA-C alleles had the fewest associated TCRs, DRB1 alleles the most.

The PCR was carried out with 60 Vbeta primers and 13 Jbeta primers. Libraries were prepared by immunoSEQ multiplex PCR; TCRdb keeps only in-frame clonotypes and omits some of them. The table has more than 95,000 clones, 78% seen once; the top ten hold about 1.7%. The sequencing sample was made of PBMCs. The rearrangement uses TRBV5-4 and TRBJ1-2; the match to TRBD1 covers 10 bases. The TCR originated in a middle-aged woman in good health and CMV-seronegative. This CDR3 is CASSDRDRGSGYTF. CDR3 nucleotides: TGTGCCAGCAGCGATAGGGACAGGGGATCTGGCTACACCTTC.